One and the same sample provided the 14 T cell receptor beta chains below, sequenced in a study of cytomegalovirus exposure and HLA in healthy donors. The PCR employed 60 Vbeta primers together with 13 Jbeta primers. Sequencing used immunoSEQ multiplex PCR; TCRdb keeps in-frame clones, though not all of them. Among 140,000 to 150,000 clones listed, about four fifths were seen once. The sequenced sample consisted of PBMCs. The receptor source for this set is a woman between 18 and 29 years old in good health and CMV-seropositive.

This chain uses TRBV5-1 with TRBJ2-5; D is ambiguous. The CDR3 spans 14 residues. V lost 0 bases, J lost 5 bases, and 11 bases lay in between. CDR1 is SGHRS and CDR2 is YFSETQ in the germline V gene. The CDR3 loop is CASSLGAGWETQYF. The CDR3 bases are TGCGCCAGCAGCTTGGGGGCAGGATGGGAGACCCAGTACTTC.

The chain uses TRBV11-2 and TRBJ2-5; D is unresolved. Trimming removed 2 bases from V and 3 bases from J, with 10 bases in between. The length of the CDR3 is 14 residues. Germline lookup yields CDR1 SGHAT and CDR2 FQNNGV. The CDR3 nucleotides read TGTGCCAGCAGCTTATATAGCCAGAAAGAGACCCAGTACTTC. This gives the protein CASSLYSQKETQYF.

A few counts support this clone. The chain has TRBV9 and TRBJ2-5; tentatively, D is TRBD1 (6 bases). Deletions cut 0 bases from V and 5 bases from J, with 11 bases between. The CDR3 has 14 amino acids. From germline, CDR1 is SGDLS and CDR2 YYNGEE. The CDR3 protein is CASSVEGGDETQYF. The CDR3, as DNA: TGTGCCAGCAGCGTAGAAGGGGGAGACGAGACCCAGTACTTC.

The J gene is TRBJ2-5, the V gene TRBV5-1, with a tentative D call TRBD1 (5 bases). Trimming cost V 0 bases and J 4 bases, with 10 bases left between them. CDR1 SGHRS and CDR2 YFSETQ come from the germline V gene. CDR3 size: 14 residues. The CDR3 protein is CASSLVGARETQYF. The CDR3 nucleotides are TGCGCCAGCAGCTTGGTAGGGGCGCGAGAGACCCAGTACTTC.

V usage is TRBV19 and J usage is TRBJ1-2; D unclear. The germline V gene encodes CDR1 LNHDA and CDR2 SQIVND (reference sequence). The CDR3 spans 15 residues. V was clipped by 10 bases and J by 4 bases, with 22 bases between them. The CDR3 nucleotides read TGTGCCACCACCCTGGTCGGCGAACAGTTCTATGGCTACACCTTC. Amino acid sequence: CATTLVGEQFYGYTF.

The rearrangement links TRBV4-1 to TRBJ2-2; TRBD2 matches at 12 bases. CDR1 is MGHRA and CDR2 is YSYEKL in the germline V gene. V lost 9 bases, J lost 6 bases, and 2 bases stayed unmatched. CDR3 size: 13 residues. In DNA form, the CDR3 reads TGCGCCAGTGGACTAGCGGGGTCCGGGGAGCTGTTTTTT. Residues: CASGLAGSGELFF.

DNA for the CDR3: TGTGCCAGCTGCCGGGGAATCGAGCCTGGAAACACCATATATTTT. Translated, it gives CASCRGIEPGNTIYF. This chain connects TRBV5-4 to TRBJ1-3; D unclear. Germline V gene lookup returns CDR1 SGHNT and CDR2 YYREEE (reference sequence). The CDR3 totals 15 residues. The V end was cut by 7 bases, the J end by 2 bases, with 16 bases between.

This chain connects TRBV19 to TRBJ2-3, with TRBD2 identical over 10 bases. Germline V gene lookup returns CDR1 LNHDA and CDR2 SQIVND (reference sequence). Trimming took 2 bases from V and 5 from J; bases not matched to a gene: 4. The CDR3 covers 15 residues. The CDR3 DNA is TGTGCCAGTAGTATATGGAGCGGGGGGGAAGATACGCAGTATTTT. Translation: CASSIWSGGEDTQYF. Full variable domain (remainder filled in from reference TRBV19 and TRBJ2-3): DGGITQSPKYLFRKEGQNVTLSCEQNLNHDAMYWYRQDPGQGLRLIYYSQIVNDFQKGDIAEGYSVSREKKESFPLTVTSAQKNPTAFYLCASSIWSGGEDTQYFGPGTRLTVL.

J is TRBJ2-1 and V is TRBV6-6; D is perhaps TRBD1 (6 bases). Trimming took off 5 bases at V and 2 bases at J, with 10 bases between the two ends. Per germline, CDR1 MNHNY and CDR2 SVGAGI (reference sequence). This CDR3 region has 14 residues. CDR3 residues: CASSQRDTYNEQFF. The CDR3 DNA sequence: TGTGCCAGCAGTCAAAGGGACACCTACAATGAGCAGTTCTTC.

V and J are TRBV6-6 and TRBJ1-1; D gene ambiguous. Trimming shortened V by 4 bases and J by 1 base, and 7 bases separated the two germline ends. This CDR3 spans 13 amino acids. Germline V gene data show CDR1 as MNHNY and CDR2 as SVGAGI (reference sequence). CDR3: CASSSRENTEAFF. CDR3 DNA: TGTGCCAGCAGTTCCCGAGAGAACACTGAAGCTTTCTTT.

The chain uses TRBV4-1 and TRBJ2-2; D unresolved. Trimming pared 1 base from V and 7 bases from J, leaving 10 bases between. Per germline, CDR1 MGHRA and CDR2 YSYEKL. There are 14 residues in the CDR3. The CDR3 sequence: CASSQGPSSGELFF. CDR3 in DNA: TGCGCCAGCAGCCAAGGCCCTTCCAGCGGGGAGCTGTTTTTT.

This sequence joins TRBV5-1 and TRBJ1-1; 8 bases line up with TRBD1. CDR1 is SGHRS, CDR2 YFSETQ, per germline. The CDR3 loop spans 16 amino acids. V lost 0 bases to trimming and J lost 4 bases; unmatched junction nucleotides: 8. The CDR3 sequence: CASSLVGQGALTEAFF. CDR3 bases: TGCGCCAGCAGCTTGGTCGGCCAGGGGGCGCTCACTGAAGCTTTCTTT.

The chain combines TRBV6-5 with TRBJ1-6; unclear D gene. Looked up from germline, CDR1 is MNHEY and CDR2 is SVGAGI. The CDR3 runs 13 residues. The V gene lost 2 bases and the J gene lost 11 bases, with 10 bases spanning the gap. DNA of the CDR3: TGTGCCAGCAGTTACCCGGGAAGGGCACCCCTCCACTTT. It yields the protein CASSYPGRAPLHF.

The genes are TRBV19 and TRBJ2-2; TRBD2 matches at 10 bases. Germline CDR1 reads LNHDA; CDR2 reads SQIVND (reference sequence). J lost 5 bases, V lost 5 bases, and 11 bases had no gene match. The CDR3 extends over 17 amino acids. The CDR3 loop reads CASSALLAGVSTGELFF. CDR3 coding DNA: TGTGCCAGTAGTGCCCTTCTAGCGGGGGTCTCGACCGGGGAGCTGTTTTTT.